The present T cell receptor (beta chain) was sequenced within a study of response to subunit inactivated influenza vaccine. V was cut by 6 bases and J by 0 bases, with 18 bases left in between. The CDR3 totals 17 residues. Germline CDR1 DFQATT, CDR2 SNEGSKA (reference sequence). This clonotype was recorded a few times. Its target is not known. TCRdb re-derived calls from the RT-PCR reads in MiXCR, one entry per CDR3 protein. This sample has about half a million distinct CDR3 sequences, with about 7.6% found just once. Regarding the study as a whole: A suggestion made by the authors is that each seasonal influenza vaccination recruits few new T cells.

The origin of this receptor is a man aged 50-75 years who received an inactivated influenza vaccine. The genes are TRBV20-1 and TRBJ2-6; tentative D call: TRBD1 (6 bases). This sample comprised PBMCs from blood, obtained around 2 years after vaccination. The CDR3 DNA follows: TGCAGTGCAACCGGACCGGGACACCACTCTGGGGCCAACGTCCTGACTTTC. Protein sequence: CSATGPGHHSGANVLTF.